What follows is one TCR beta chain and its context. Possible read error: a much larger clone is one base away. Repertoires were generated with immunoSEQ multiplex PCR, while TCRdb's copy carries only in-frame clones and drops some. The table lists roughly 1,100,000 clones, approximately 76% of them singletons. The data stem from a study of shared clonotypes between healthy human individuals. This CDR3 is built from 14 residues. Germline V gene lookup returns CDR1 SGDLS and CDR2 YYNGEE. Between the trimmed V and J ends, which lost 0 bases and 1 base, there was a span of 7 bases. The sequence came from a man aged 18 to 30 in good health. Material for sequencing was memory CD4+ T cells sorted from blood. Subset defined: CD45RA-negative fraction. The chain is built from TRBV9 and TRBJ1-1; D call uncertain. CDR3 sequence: CASSVGTWNTEAFF. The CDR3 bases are TGTGCCAGCAGCGTAGGCACCTGGAACACTGAAGCTTTCTTT.